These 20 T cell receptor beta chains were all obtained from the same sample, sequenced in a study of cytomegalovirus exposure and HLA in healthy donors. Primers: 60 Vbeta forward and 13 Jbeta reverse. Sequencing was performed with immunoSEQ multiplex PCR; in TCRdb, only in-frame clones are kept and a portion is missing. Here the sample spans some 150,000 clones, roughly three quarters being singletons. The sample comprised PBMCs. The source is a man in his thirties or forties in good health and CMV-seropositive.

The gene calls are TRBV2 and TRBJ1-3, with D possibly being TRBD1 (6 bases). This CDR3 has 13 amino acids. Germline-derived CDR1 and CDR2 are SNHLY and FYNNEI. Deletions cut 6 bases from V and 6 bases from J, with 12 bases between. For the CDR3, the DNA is TGTGCCAGCAGGGACAGTCTCCAAAACACCATATATTTT. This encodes CASRDSLQNTIYF.

The CDR3 is CASTLFAGLAGGPPSYNEQFF. CDR3 DNA: TGTGCCAGCACCCTTTTCGCGGGACTAGCGGGAGGGCCCCCATCCTACAATGAGCAGTTCTTC. The rearrangement uses TRBV27 and TRBJ2-1; 16 nucleotides match TRBD2. CDR1 and CDR2 (germline): MNHEY, SMNVEV (reference sequence). The CDR3 has 21 amino acids. V lost 7 bases and J lost 1; bases outside the gene matches: 16.

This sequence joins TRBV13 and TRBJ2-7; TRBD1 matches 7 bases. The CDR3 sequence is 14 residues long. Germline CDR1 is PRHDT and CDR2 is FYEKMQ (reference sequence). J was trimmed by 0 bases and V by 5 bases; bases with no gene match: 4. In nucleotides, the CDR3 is TGTGCCAGCAGCAGGGACAGCTACTCCTACGAGCAGTACTTC. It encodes CASSRDSYSYEQYF.

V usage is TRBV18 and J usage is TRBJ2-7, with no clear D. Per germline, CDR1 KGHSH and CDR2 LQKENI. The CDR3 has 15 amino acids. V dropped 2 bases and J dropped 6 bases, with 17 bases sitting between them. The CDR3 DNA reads TGTGCCAGCTCACCAACCGATACGCCCCTATCCGAGCAGTACTTC. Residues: CASSPTDTPLSEQYF.

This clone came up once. The CDR3 bases are TGTGCCAGCAGCCCCAGGGGACTAGCGGGAGGTTTTCATGAGACAGATACGCAGTATTTT. It specifies CASSPRGLAGGFHETDTQYF. This chain joins TRBV9 and TRBJ2-3, with 15 positions matching TRBD2. Germline CDR1 and CDR2: SGDLS and YYNGEE. The V gene end was trimmed by 4 bases and the J gene end by 3 bases; junction bases not matched to a gene: 15. This CDR3 has 20 residues.

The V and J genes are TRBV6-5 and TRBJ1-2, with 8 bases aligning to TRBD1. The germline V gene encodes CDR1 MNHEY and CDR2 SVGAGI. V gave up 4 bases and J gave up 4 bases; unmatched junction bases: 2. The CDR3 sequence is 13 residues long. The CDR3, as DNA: TGTGCCAGCAGTTCGGACAGGGCCTATGGCTACACCTTC. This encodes CASSSDRAYGYTF.

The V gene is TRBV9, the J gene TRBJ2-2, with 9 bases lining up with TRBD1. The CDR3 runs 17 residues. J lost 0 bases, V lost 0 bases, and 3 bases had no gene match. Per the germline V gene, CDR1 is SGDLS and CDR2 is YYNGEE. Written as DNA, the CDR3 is TGTGCCAGCAGCGTAGGCTGGACAGGGGCGAACACCGGGGAGCTGTTTTTT. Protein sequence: CASSVGWTGANTGELFF.

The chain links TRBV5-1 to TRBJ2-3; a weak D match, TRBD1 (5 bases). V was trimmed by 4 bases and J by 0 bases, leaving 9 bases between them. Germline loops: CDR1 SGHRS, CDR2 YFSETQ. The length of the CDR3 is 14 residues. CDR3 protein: CASSQGWSTDTQYF. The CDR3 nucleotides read TGCGCCAGCAGCCAGGGTTGGAGCACAGATACGCAGTATTTT. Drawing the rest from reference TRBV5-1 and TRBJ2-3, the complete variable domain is KAGVTQTPRYLIKTRGQQVTLSCSPISGHRSVSWYQQTPGQGLQFLFEYFSETQRNKGNFPGRFSGRQFSNSRSEMNVSTLELGDSALYLCASSQGWSTDTQYFGPGTRLTVL.

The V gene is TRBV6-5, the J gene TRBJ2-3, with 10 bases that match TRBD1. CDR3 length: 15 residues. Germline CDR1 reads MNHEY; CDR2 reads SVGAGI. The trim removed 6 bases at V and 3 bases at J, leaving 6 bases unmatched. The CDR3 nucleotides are TGTGCCAGCAGCCGACAGGGGGCTAGGACAGATACGCAGTATTTT. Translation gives CASSRQGARTDTQYF.

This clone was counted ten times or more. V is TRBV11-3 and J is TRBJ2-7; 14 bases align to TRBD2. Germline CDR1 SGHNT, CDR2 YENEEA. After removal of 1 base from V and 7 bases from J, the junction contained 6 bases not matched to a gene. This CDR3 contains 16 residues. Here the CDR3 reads CASSLGGTSGSDEQYF. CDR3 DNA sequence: TGTGCCAGCAGCTTAGGAGGGACTAGCGGGAGCGATGAGCAGTACTTC.

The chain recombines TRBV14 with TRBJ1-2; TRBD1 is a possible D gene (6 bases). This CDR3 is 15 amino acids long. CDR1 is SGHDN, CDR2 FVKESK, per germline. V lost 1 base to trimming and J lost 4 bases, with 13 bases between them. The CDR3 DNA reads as TGTGCCAGCAGCCAAGTAATCGGACAGAGCTATGGCTACACCTTC. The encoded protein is CASSQVIGQSYGYTF.

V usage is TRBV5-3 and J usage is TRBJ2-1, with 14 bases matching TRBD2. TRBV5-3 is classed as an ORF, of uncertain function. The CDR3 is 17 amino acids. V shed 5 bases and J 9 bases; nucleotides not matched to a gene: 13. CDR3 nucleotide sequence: TGTGCCAGAAGAGTGACTAGCGGGAGGGCACATTTGGGTGAGCAGTTCTTC. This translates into CARRVTSGRAHLGEQFF.

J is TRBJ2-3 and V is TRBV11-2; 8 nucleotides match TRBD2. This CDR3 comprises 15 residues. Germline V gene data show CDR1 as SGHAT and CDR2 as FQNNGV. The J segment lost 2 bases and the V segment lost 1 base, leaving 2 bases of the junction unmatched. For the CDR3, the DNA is TGTGCCAGCAGCTTAGCGGGAGGGCTCACAGATACGCAGTATTTT. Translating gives CASSLAGGLTDTQYF. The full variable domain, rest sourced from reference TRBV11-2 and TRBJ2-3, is EAGVAQSPRYKIIEKRQSVAFWCNPISGHATLYWYQQILGQGPKLLIQFQNNGVVDDSQLPKDRFSAERLKGVDSTLKIQPAKLEDSAVYLCASSLAGGLTDTQYFGPGTRLTVL.

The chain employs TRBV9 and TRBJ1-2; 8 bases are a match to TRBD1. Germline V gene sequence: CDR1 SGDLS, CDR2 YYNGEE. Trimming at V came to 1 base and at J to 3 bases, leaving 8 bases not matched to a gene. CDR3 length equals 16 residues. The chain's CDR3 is CASSVSGQGTDYGYTF. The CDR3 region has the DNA TGTGCCAGCAGCGTATCTGGACAGGGAACTGACTATGGCTACACCTTC.

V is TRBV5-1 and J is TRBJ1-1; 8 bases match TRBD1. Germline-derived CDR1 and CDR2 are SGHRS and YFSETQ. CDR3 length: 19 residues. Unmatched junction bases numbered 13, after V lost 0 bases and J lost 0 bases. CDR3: CASSLVPMDREIMNTEAFF. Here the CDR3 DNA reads TGCGCCAGCAGCTTGGTGCCCATGGACAGGGAAATCATGAACACTGAAGCTTTCTTT.

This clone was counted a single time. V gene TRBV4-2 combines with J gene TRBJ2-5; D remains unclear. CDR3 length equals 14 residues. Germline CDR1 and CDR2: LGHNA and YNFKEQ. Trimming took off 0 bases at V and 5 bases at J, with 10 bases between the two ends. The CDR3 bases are TGTGCCAGCAGCCAAGATGTCTACGGGGAGACCCAGTACTTC. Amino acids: CASSQDVYGETQYF.

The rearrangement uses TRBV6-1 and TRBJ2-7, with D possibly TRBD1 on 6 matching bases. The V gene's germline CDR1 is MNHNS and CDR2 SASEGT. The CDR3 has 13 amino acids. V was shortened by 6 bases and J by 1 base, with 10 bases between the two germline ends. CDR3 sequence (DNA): TGTGCCAGCAGCGCCACAGGGTCCTACGAGCAGTACTTC. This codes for CASSATGSYEQYF.

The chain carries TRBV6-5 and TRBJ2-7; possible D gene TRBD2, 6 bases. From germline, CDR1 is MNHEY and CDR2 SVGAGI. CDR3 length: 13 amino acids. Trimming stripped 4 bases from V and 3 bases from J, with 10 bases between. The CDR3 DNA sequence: TGTGCCAGCAGTTCGACGGGGGTCTACGAGCAGTACTTC. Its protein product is CASSSTGVYEQYF.

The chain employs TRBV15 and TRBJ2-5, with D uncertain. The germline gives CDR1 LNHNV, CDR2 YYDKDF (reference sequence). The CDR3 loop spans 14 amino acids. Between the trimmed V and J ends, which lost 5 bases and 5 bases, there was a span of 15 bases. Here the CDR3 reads CATSRRLSGETQYF. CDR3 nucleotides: TGTGCCACCAGCCGCCGACTCTCTGGGGAGACCCAGTACTTC.

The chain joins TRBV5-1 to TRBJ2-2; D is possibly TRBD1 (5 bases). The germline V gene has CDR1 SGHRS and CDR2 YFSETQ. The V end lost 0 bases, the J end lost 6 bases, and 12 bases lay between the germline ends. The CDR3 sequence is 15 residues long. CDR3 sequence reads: CASSLAVGASGELFF. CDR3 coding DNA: TGCGCCAGCAGCTTGGCCGTAGGGGCATCCGGGGAGCTGTTTTTT.